These 29 T cell receptor beta chains came from one sample sequenced in a study of T cells in Graves' hyperthyroidism and ophthalmopathy. RNA transcripts gave rise to amplified TCR beta CDR3 regions. The study used the HTBI primer set for a first-round RT-PCR of the TCR CDR3. TCRdb passed the multiplex PCR reads through MiXCR, listing each CDR3 protein once. The sample lists roughly 710,000 distinct CDR3 sequences; around 40% were seen once. Sequencing used blood. The receptor source for this set is a woman aged 35 to 49 with Graves' hyperthyroidism.

This chain uses TRBV7-2 with TRBJ2-2, with TRBD1 matching over 10 bases. The germline V gene encodes CDR1 SGHTA and CDR2 FQGNSA. CDR3 size: 17 residues. The ends lost 5 bases at V and 7 bases at J; junction bases unmatched: 13. The CDR3 here is CASSLNRDRGSGGELFF. Here the CDR3 DNA reads TGTGCCAGCAGCCTCAACCGGGACAGGGGATCGGGCGGGGAGCTGTTTTTT.

On this clonotype: A much bigger clone sits one base away, suggesting this may be a read error. The V call is TRBV7-9, the J call TRBJ1-2; no definite D call. Germline V gene lookup returns CDR1 SEHNR and CDR2 FQNEAQ (reference sequence). The CDR3 extends over 14 amino acids. The CDR3 DNA reads as TGTGCCAGCAGCTTATCTACGGACGGCTATGGCCACACCTTC. This sequence encodes CASSLSTDGYGHTF.

This chain connects TRBV29-1 to TRBJ2-3; D gene uncertain. Trimming cost V 4 bases and J 2 bases, with 16 bases left between them. From germline, CDR1 is SQVTM and CDR2 ANQGSEA. The CDR3 is 15 residues long. The CDR3 DNA sequence: TGCAGCGTTGGCTTTTCCGCCGGGCCCACAGATACGCAGTATTTT. Translated, it gives CSVGFSAGPTDTQYF.

This clonotype was seen repeatedly, ten times or more. In nucleotides, the CDR3 is TGCGCCAGCAGCCAAGTCGGGTCTGGGGCCAACGTCCTGACTTTC. This translates into CASSQVGSGANVLTF. This sequence joins TRBV4-3 and TRBJ2-6, with unresolved D. The CDR3 totals 15 residues. Per the germline V gene, CDR1 is LGHNA and CDR2 is YSLEER. V lost 1 base to trimming and J lost 1 base, with 5 bases between them.

Note on this clonotype: A much larger clone differs by one base, so this may be a read error. V and J are TRBV7-9 and TRBJ1-2; D uncertain. Germline assignment: CDR1 SEHNR and CDR2 FQNEAQ (reference sequence). This CDR3 has 14 residues. CDR3 nucleotide sequence: TGTGCCAGCAGCCAACCCCGGGGAGACTATGGCTACGCCTTC. This codes for CASSQPRGDYGYAF.

At least ten counts were recorded for this clonotype. The chain employs TRBV7-2 and TRBJ1-1, with D possibly being TRBD1 (6 bases). Germline V CDR1 and CDR2: SGHTA, FQGNSA. The CDR3 loop spans 14 amino acids. Trimming removed 5 bases at V and 4 bases at J, with 14 bases between. CDR3 sequence reads: CASSPVGQPTEAFF. For the CDR3, the DNA is TGTGCCAGCAGCCCCGTAGGACAGCCCACTGAAGCTTTCTTT.

The genes are TRBV28 and TRBJ2-5, with unresolved D. The germline V gene encodes CDR1 MDHEN and CDR2 SYDVKM. The length of the CDR3 is 14 residues. Deletions cut 3 bases from V and 4 bases from J, with 12 bases between. The DNA of the CDR3 is TGTGCCAGCAGTTTCGGCAGTCCCCGAGAGACCCAGTACTTC. Translated: CASSFGSPRETQYF.

This chain connects TRBV12-3 or TRBV12-4 to TRBJ1-6, with D possibly matching TRBD1 (5 bases). CDR3 length: 14 amino acids. V lost 5 bases to trimming and J lost 7 bases, with 12 bases between them. The CDR3 loop reads CASSIDSTNSPLHF. CDR3 nucleotide sequence: TGTGCCAGCAGTATAGACAGCACAAATTCACCCCTCCACTTT.

J is TRBJ1-5 and V is TRBV6-1; 7 positions match TRBD1. This CDR3 region has 15 residues. CDR1 MNHNS and CDR2 SASEGT come from the germline V gene. V lost 3 bases and J lost 3; bases outside the gene matches: 5. The DNA of the CDR3 is TGTGCCAGCAGTGACCTCGGGACAGCCAATCAGCCCCAGCATTTT. The encoded protein is CASSDLGTANQPQHF.

This clonotype was seen only a few times. The CDR3 loop reads CASSLASGYTIYF. Written as DNA, the CDR3 is TGTGCCAGCAGCTTGGCCTCCGGTTACACCATATATTTT. The chain carries TRBV5-5 and TRBJ1-3; D gene uncertain. The length of the CDR3 is 13 residues. Per the germline V gene, CDR1 is SGHKS and CDR2 is YYEKEE (reference sequence). Trimming left V 0 bases short and J 8 bases short, with 9 bases between.

The V call is TRBV2, the J call TRBJ2-7, with D possibly called TRBD1 or TRBD2 (5 bases each). Germline V gene sequence: CDR1 SNHLY, CDR2 FYNNEI. This CDR3 contains 18 residues. Trimming left V 3 bases short and J 1 base short, with 22 bases between. As DNA, the CDR3 is TGTGCCAGCAGTGATTTGAGTCTAAGGGGACCGATGTCCTACGAGCAGTACTTC. The encoded protein is CASSDLSLRGPMSYEQYF. Combining the CDR3 with reference TRBV2 and TRBJ2-7 gives the whole variable domain EPEVTQTPSHQVTQMGQEVILRCVPISNHLYFYWYRQILGQKVEFLVSFYNNEISEKSEIFDDQFSVERPDGSNFTLKIRSTKLEDSAMYFCASSDLSLRGPMSYEQYFGPGTRLTVT.

Concerning this clonotype itself: A single base separates this from a much larger clone, so it may be a read error. The chain couples TRBV6-1 to TRBJ2-2; TRBD2 matches at 12 bases. The CDR3 contains 17 residues. J gave up 0 bases and V 8 bases, and 7 bases lay outside the gene matches. Germline V gene sequence: CDR1 MNHNS, CDR2 SASEGT. This CDR3 reads CASGGTSGRPNTGELFF. In DNA, the CDR3 is TGTGCCAGCGGCGGGACTAGCGGGCGACCGAACACCGGGGAGCTGTTTTTT.

The DNA of the CDR3 is TGTGCCACCTCAACTAGCGGGACGGGCTACGAGCAGTACTTC. Its protein product is CATSTSGTGYEQYF. The J gene is TRBJ2-7, the V gene TRBV10-3; the match to TRBD2 covers 10 bases. This CDR3 contains 14 residues. The germline V gene has CDR1 ENHRY and CDR2 SYGVKD. The J segment lost 3 bases and the V segment lost 10 bases, leaving 9 bases of the junction unmatched.

This chain connects TRBV19 to TRBJ1-5; tentatively, D is TRBD1 (5 bases). Germline V lookup: CDR1 LNHDA, CDR2 SQIVND (reference sequence). Between the trimmed V and J ends, which lost 9 bases and 3 bases, there was a span of 9 bases. This CDR3 contains 12 residues. Here the CDR3 DNA reads TGTGCCAGCCGGGACCCCAATCAGCCCCAGCATTTT. Its protein is CASRDPNQPQHF. The full variable domain, rest sourced from reference TRBV19 and TRBJ1-5, is DGGITQSPKYLFRKEGQNVTLSCEQNLNHDAMYWYRQDPGQGLRLIYYSQIVNDFQKGDIAEGYSVSREKKESFPLTVTSAQKNPTAFYLCASRDPNQPQHFGDGTRLSIL.

This clonotype was observed many times. In DNA, the CDR3 is TGTGCCAGCAGAGGGCAGAGTGGGGACTATGGCTACACCTTC. Translating it yields CASRGQSGDYGYTF. The V call is TRBV6-5, the J call TRBJ1-2; the D is unclear. CDR3 length: 14 amino acids. V was trimmed by 6 bases and J by 3 bases, leaving 14 bases between them. The germline V gene has CDR1 MNHEY and CDR2 SVGAGI.

This rearrangement joins TRBV7-9 to TRBJ2-2, with a weak D call TRBD1 (5 bases). This CDR3 has 16 residues. CDR1 is SEHNR and CDR2 is FQNEAQ in the germline V gene (reference sequence). V was clipped by 1 base and J by 1 base, with 10 bases between them. The CDR3 bases are TGTGCCAGCAGCTTAGAAAGGGGATGGAACACCGGGGAGCTGTTTTTT. Protein product: CASSLERGWNTGELFF.

This clonotype was recorded at least ten times. This chain links TRBV29-1 with TRBJ2-2, with D maybe TRBD1 (6 bases). Trimming cost V 0 bases and J 7 bases, with 12 bases left between them. Germline CDR1 reads SQVTM; CDR2 reads ANQGSEA. The CDR3 has 14 residues. The CDR3 nucleotides read TGCAGCGTTGAAGAGGCAGGGGAGAGCGGGGAGCTGTTTTTT. It specifies CSVEEAGESGELFF.

This clonotype was counted only a few times. Possible read error: a much larger clone is one base away. The conserved phenylalanine or tryptophan normally closing the CDR3 is absent here, so this likely arose from a read error. The rearrangement joins TRBV10-3 to TRBJ1-1; 7 bases line up with TRBD1. The CDR3 spans 13 residues. J was trimmed by 5 bases and V by 3 bases; bases with no gene match: 3. The germline V gene encodes CDR1 ENHRY and CDR2 SYGVKD. CDR3 in amino acids: CAISDRGETEAFS. The CDR3 DNA is TGTGCCATCAGTGACAGGGGGGAGACTGAAGCTTTCTCT.

The chain has TRBV11-2 and TRBJ2-3; 11 bases match TRBD2. V shed 2 bases and J 6 bases; nucleotides not matched to a gene: 4. Germline CDR1 is SGHAT and CDR2 is FQNNGV. The CDR3 loop spans 15 amino acids. The CDR3 loop is CASSLLAGGGDTQYF. CDR3 coding DNA: TGTGCCAGCAGCTTACTAGCGGGAGGTGGCGATACGCAGTATTTT.

This clonotype was detected many times. J is TRBJ2-7 and V is TRBV10-2; 8 positions match TRBD2. Trimming removed 7 bases from V and 3 bases from J; junction bases left unmatched: 20. This CDR3 comprises 18 residues. Germline V gene sequence: CDR1 WSHSY, CDR2 SAAADI. This CDR3 is CASTPNGLAGGTGYEQYF. DNA for the CDR3: TGCGCCAGCACTCCCAACGGTTTGGCGGGAGGTACAGGCTACGAGCAGTACTTC.

This chain joins TRBV10-3 and TRBJ2-2; 8 positions match TRBD1. Trimming removed 6 bases from V and 10 bases from J; junction bases left unmatched: 7. Germline lookup yields CDR1 ENHRY and CDR2 SYGVKD. This CDR3 has 13 amino acids. The CDR3 is CAISRQGIEELFF. DNA of the CDR3: TGTGCCATCAGCAGACAGGGGATTGAGGAGCTGTTTTTT.

The chain combines TRBV15 with TRBJ2-7, with TRBD2 matching 8 bases. From germline, CDR1 is LNHNV and CDR2 YYDKDF (reference sequence). This CDR3 has 15 residues. V was pared by 0 bases and J by 1 base, with 2 bases of the junction left unmatched. The CDR3 DNA is TGTGCCACCAGCAGAGATCGGGGGGGGTCCTACGAGCAGTACTTC. Encoded protein: CATSRDRGGSYEQYF.

Regarding this clonotype: Possible read error: a much larger clone is one base away. This chain uses TRBV20-1 with TRBJ2-6; D remains unclear. CDR1 and CDR2 from the germline V gene are DFQATT and SNEGSKA (reference sequence). This CDR3 has 14 residues. The CDR3 protein is CSACPMECANALTF. The CDR3 nucleotides are TGCAGTGCCTGCCCCATGGAGTGCGCCAACGCCCTGACTTTC.

This clonotype has only a few counts. The rearrangement uses TRBV6-5 and TRBJ2-7, with 9 bases identical to TRBD2. Germline V lookup: CDR1 MNHEY, CDR2 SVGAGI. The CDR3 has 15 amino acids. V was pared by 8 bases and J by 3 bases, with 11 bases of the junction left unmatched. The CDR3 loop reads CASRPRGGVDYEQYF. DNA for the CDR3: TGTGCCAGCCGTCCCCGCGGGGGGGTCGACTACGAGCAGTACTTC.

This clonotype was observed at least ten times. The chain recombines TRBV12-3 or TRBV12-4 with TRBJ2-2, with D possibly being TRBD2 (6 bases). The CDR3 consists of 15 residues. Deletions cut 3 bases from V and 5 bases from J, with 13 bases between. The CDR3: CASSLSGAYTGELFF. The CDR3 nucleotides are TGTGCCAGCAGTTTGTCGGGAGCATATACCGGGGAGCTGTTTTTT.

The gene calls are TRBV5-1 and TRBJ1-1; no clear D. Trimming took off 0 bases at V and 0 bases at J, with 9 bases between the two ends. CDR1 and CDR2 from the germline V gene are SGHRS and YFSETQ. The CDR3 is made up of 15 amino acids. The DNA of the CDR3 is TGCGCCAGCAGCTTGGGAGCCAGTATGAACACTGAAGCTTTCTTT. Its protein product is CASSLGASMNTEAFF.

Notes on this clonotype: Possible read error: a much larger clone is one base away. This chain's CDR3 is CASSLSGDRHQPRHF. The CDR3 DNA reads as TGTGCCAGCAGCTTATCTGGGGACAGGCATCAGCCCCGGCATTTT. J is TRBJ1-5 and V is TRBV7-2, with 8 bases lining up with TRBD1. CDR3 length: 15 amino acids. Germline CDR1 SGHTA, CDR2 FQGNSA.

The rearrangement joins TRBV7-2 to TRBJ1-1, with a possible D match to TRBD1 (5 bases). The ends were cut back, 6 bases at V and 3 bases at J, with 20 bases in the middle. Per germline, CDR1 SGHTA and CDR2 FQGNSA. The CDR3 covers 16 residues. The CDR3 region is CASRFPREGPDTEAFF. The DNA of the CDR3 is TGTGCCAGCAGATTCCCCCGGGAGGGGCCCGACACTGAAGCTTTCTTT. Using reference TRBV7-2 and TRBJ1-1 for the parts outside the CDR3, the full variable domain is GAGVSQSPSNKVTEKGKDVELRCDPISGHTALYWYRQSLGQGLEFLIYFQGNSAPDKSGLPSDRFSAERTGGSVSTLTIQRTQQEDSAVYLCASRFPREGPDTEAFFGQGTRLTVV.

Points on this clonotype: The junction and the germline gene differ at one end; a read error may be behind it. The rearrangement uses TRBV7-2 and TRBJ2-5; unclear D gene. CDR1 SGHTA and CDR2 FQGNSA come from the germline V gene. The CDR3 runs 10 residues. The CDR3 sequence is CASSLEAQNF. As DNA, the CDR3 is TGTGCCAGCAGCTTAGAGGCCCAGAACTTC.